Below, 30 T cell receptor beta chains from the same sample are listed, as sequenced in a study of shared clonotypes between healthy human individuals. The protocol was immunoSEQ multiplex PCR, while the TCRdb copy is restricted to in-frame clones and leaves out a portion. This table has 600,000 to 750,000 clones, about nine tenths appearing once. Sequenced: memory CD8+ T cells from PBMCs. Noted subset: CD45RO+ cells pooled with CCR7-negative TemRA cells. These receptors were collected from a man younger than 30 in good health. Some clones in this sample may be carry-over from other donors' samples.

The chain combines TRBV27 with TRBJ1-1; no clear D gene. This CDR3 region has 14 residues. V was pared by 3 bases and J by 1 base, with 9 bases between. CDR1 and CDR2 from the germline V gene are MNHEY and SMNVEV (reference sequence). DNA of the CDR3: TGTGCCAGCAGTTTCCTCAACCCGAACACTGAAGCTTTCTTT. Amino acid sequence: CASSFLNPNTEAFF.

The J gene is TRBJ2-5, the V gene TRBV9, with 10 bases identical to TRBD2. The trim removed 6 bases at V and 4 bases at J, leaving 9 bases unmatched. Germline loops: CDR1 SGDLS, CDR2 YYNGEE. The CDR3 sequence is 15 residues long. The CDR3 DNA reads as TGTGCCAGCACCCCTAGCGGGAGATTAGGAGAGACCCAGTACTTC. This sequence encodes CASTPSGRLGETQYF.

This rearrangement joins TRBV5-6 to TRBJ2-2; D uncertain. Trimming took off 2 bases at V and 3 bases at J, with 11 bases between the two ends. The germline gives CDR1 SGHDT, CDR2 YYEEEE. The CDR3 runs to 15 residues. The DNA of the CDR3 is TGTGCCAGCAGCTTCGGTTATATCCACACCGGGGAGCTGTTTTTT. It specifies CASSFGYIHTGELFF.

The V call is TRBV6-1, the J call TRBJ2-7; TRBD1 matches 7 bases. The CDR3 runs to 13 residues. V was pared by 6 bases and J by 2 bases, with 4 bases of the junction left unmatched. CDR1 is MNHNS, CDR2 SASEGT, per germline. CDR3 bases: TGTGCCAGCAGGAATCAGGGGGCCTACGAGCAGTACTTC. Its translation is CASRNQGAYEQYF.

This rearrangement joins TRBV30 to TRBJ2-5, with TRBD2 as a possible D gene (8 bases). The ends were cut back, 2 bases at V and 2 bases at J, with 21 bases in the middle. The germline CDR1 and CDR2 sequences are GTSNPN and SVGIG (reference sequence). The CDR3 spans 17 residues. CDR3 residues: CAWSREGAAGNQETQYF. The CDR3 coding sequence is TGTGCCTGGAGTCGGGAGGGGGCGGCGGGGAATCAAGAGACCCAGTACTTC.

This chain uses TRBV5-1 with TRBJ2-1; TRBD1 matches 8 bases. The V gene end was trimmed by 1 base and the J gene end by 2 bases; junction bases not matched to a gene: 5. Per the germline V gene, CDR1 is SGHRS and CDR2 is YFSETQ. The CDR3 is 16 amino acids. The CDR3 sequence: CASSLSTGAPYNEQFF. DNA for the CDR3: TGCGCCAGCAGCTTGTCGACAGGGGCCCCCTACAATGAGCAGTTCTTC.

A few counts support this clone. V is TRBV7-9 and J is TRBJ1-1, with D possibly matching TRBD1 (6 bases). The CDR3 length is 17 residues. CDR1 SEHNR and CDR2 FQNEAQ come from the germline V gene (reference sequence). Trimming pared 0 bases from V and 5 bases from J, leaving 19 bases between. Here the CDR3 DNA reads TGTGCCAGCAGCTTAGCGGTCTTGTCAGGGGCGAGGACTGAAGCTTTCTTT. This translates into CASSLAVLSGARTEAFF.

The chain is built from TRBV6-4 and TRBJ2-5, with 10 bases identical to TRBD2. Germline CDR1 is MRHNA and CDR2 is SNTAGT. This CDR3 comprises 17 residues. V was clipped by 4 bases and J by 5 bases; unmatched bases: 13. The chain's CDR3 is CASSGGKLAGDWETQYF. CDR3 sequence (DNA): TGTGCCAGCAGTGGTGGCAAGCTAGCGGGAGATTGGGAGACCCAGTACTTC.

V gene TRBV6-6 combines with J gene TRBJ2-2; D not certain. The CDR3 is made up of 14 amino acids. Germline-derived CDR1 and CDR2 are MNHNY and SVGAGI (reference sequence). The V gene lost 1 base and the J gene lost 8 bases, with 11 bases spanning the gap. CDR3 nucleotide sequence: TGTGCCAGCAGTTACTACCGTCCGCTGGGGGAGCTGTTTTTT. Amino acid sequence: CASSYYRPLGELFF.

The V and J genes are TRBV14 and TRBJ2-7; D not resolved. The CDR3 contains 14 residues. CDR1 is SGHDN, CDR2 FVKESK, per germline. The germline V and J ends were trimmed by 6 bases and 2 bases, with 14 bases remaining between them. CDR3 amino acids: CASRASGGPYEQYF. Written as DNA, the CDR3 is TGTGCCAGCAGGGCGTCAGGTGGGCCCTACGAGCAGTACTTC.

Only a few counts were recorded for this clone. CDR3 in DNA: TGTGCCAGCAGCTTGGGGCGACGGAATGAGCAGTTCTTC. Translating it yields CASSLGRRNEQFF. The chain uses TRBV7-7 and TRBJ2-1; D is perhaps TRBD1 (5 bases). From germline, CDR1 is SSHAT and CDR2 FNYEAQ (reference sequence). The CDR3 length is 13 residues. Trimming removed 3 bases at V and 7 bases at J, with 10 bases between.

J is TRBJ2-3 and V is TRBV28, with 7 nucleotides matching TRBD1. The V and J ends lost 5 bases and 4 bases, in that order; junction bases with no gene match: 3. Germline V lookup: CDR1 MDHEN, CDR2 SYDVKM. CDR3 length: 13 amino acids. The CDR3 sequence: CASSPQGADTQYF. The DNA for the CDR3 is TGTGCCAGCAGTCCCCAGGGGGCAGATACGCAGTATTTT. The full variable domain, its missing parts supplied by reference TRBV28 and TRBJ2-3, is DVKVTQSSRYLVKRTGEKVFLECVQDMDHENMFWYRQDPGLGLRLIYFSYDVKMKEKGDIPEGYSVSREKKERFSLILESASTNQTSMYLCASSPQGADTQYFGPGTRLTVL.

This chain links TRBV19 with TRBJ2-3; possible D gene TRBD2, 6 bases. Per germline, CDR1 LNHDA and CDR2 SQIVND (reference sequence). V lost 1 base to trimming and J lost 1 base, with 9 bases between them. The CDR3 is made up of 15 amino acids. The CDR3 region is CASSIASSGTDTQYF. The CDR3 nucleotides read TGTGCCAGTAGTATAGCGTCTAGCGGCACAGATACGCAGTATTTT.

Worth noting for this clone: Sequence at one end of the junction differs from germline and may be a read error. V and J are TRBV25-1 and TRBJ2-1, with 7 bases aligning to TRBD1. The CDR3 spans 13 residues. The germline V gene has CDR1 MGHDK and CDR2 SYGVNS. As DNA, the CDR3 is TGTGCCAGCAATGAACAGGGGAACAATGAGCAGTTCTTC. Amino acids: CASNEQGNNEQFF.

This clone occurred once. The chain is built from TRBV27 and TRBJ2-5; TRBD2 agrees at 8 bases. V was pared by 5 bases and J by 4 bases, with 12 bases of the junction left unmatched. The germline gives CDR1 MNHEY, CDR2 SMNVEV (reference sequence). The CDR3 is 16 amino acids. CDR3: CASSAMTSAARETQYF. The CDR3 nucleotides read TGTGCCAGCAGTGCGATGACTAGCGCTGCAAGAGAGACCCAGTACTTC.

The chain links TRBV19 to TRBJ2-6, with D hard to call. This CDR3 is 14 amino acids long. With 11 bases removed from V and 0 bases from J, the gap between germline ends came to 11 bases. Looked up from germline, CDR1 is LNHDA and CDR2 is SQIVND (reference sequence). The CDR3 region has the DNA TGTGCCTCAAATGGGATCTCTGGGGCCAACGTCCTGACTTTC. Translating it yields CASNGISGANVLTF.

CDR3 sequence (DNA): TGTGCCATCACCCCCGGTGGGACAGGGAACCAGTATGGCTACACCTTC. The encoded protein is CAITPGGTGNQYGYTF. The rearrangement links TRBV10-3 to TRBJ1-2; 9 nucleotides line up with TRBD1. Germline assignment: CDR1 ENHRY and CDR2 SYGVKD. The CDR3 covers 16 residues. The junction had 14 bases not matched to a gene; V was cut back by 7 bases and J by 5 bases.

V gene TRBV28 combines with J gene TRBJ1-1; the D gene is possibly TRBD1 (6 bases). The CDR3 consists of 15 residues. Germline V gene lookup returns CDR1 MDHEN and CDR2 SYDVKM. V lost 3 bases and J lost 1, with 12 bases in between. CDR3 DNA sequence: TGTGCCAGCAGTTTCGCCGGGGGCGAGAACACTGAAGCTTTCTTT. Translated, it gives CASSFAGGENTEAFF.

The sample holds one count of this clone. The rearrangement links TRBV30 to TRBJ2-1, with 13 bases aligning to TRBD2. Germline values: CDR1 GTSNPN, CDR2 SVGIG (reference sequence). The CDR3 totals 17 residues. Unmatched junction bases numbered 15, after V lost 2 bases and J lost 11 bases. CDR3 amino acids: CAWSPFPGLAGFSKQFF. The CDR3 DNA follows: TGTGCCTGGAGTCCTTTCCCGGGACTAGCGGGATTCAGCAAGCAGTTCTTC.

This clone was counted once. The chain employs TRBV28 and TRBJ1-1; no reliable D call. This CDR3 contains 13 residues. Germline assignment: CDR1 MDHEN and CDR2 SYDVKM. V was shortened by 3 bases and J by 4 bases, with 9 bases between the two germline ends. In DNA form, the CDR3 reads TGTGCCAGCAGTTTGAGGGAGGTCACTGAAGCTTTCTTT. Its translation is CASSLREVTEAFF.

This clone has ten or more counts. The same CDR3 can be traced to other DNA sequences in this sample. The chain employs TRBV28 and TRBJ1-3; unclear D gene. CDR3 length equals 15 residues. Per germline, CDR1 MDHEN and CDR2 SYDVKM. The V and J ends lost 5 bases and 3 bases respectively, with 14 bases between them. The CDR3 region has the DNA TGTGCCAGCAGTCCTCCGTGGAAGGGTGGAAACACCATATATTTT. This encodes CASSPPWKGGNTIYF. The whole variable domain, filled in from reference TRBV28 and TRBJ1-3, reads DVKVTQSSRYLVKRTGEKVFLECVQDMDHENMFWYRQDPGLGLRLIYFSYDVKMKEKGDIPEGYSVSREKKERFSLILESASTNQTSMYLCASSPPWKGGNTIYFGEGSWLTVV.

This clone was counted once. The chain couples TRBV4-3 to TRBJ1-3; no clear D gene. Germline lookup yields CDR1 LGHNA and CDR2 YSLEER. The CDR3 sequence is 15 residues long. The V end was cut by 0 bases, the J end by 0 bases, with 6 bases between. The CDR3 sequence: CASSQDSASGNTIYF. DNA of the CDR3: TGCGCCAGCAGCCAAGACTCAGCCTCTGGAAACACCATATATTTT.

The rearrangement uses TRBV2 and TRBJ1-1; weak D call: TRBD1 (6 bases). CDR1 and CDR2 from the germline V gene are SNHLY and FYNNEI. V lost 4 bases and J 1 base, leaving 19 bases between the germline ends. The CDR3 contains 17 residues. The CDR3 loop reads CASSVVPDQGWNTEAFF. In DNA form, the CDR3 reads TGTGCCAGCAGTGTGGTCCCGGATCAGGGGTGGAACACTGAAGCTTTCTTT.

As concerns this clone: In the same sample, other DNA sequences code for this CDR3. The genes are TRBV27 and TRBJ2-3, with 9 bases identical to TRBD2. This CDR3 region has 16 residues. V lost 3 bases, J lost 3 bases, and 7 bases stayed unmatched. Germline values: CDR1 MNHEY, CDR2 SMNVEV (reference sequence). In DNA, the CDR3 is TGTGCCAGCAGTTTCTCTAGCGGGGAGGTTACAGATACGCAGTATTTT. Its translation is CASSFSSGEVTDTQYF.

This chain connects TRBV4-2 to TRBJ2-7; no clear D gene. Per the germline V gene, CDR1 is LGHNA and CDR2 is YNFKEQ. The CDR3 length is 15 residues. Trimming left V 2 bases short and J 2 bases short, with 13 bases between. CDR3 loop: CASSQIRAAAYEQYF. CDR3 nucleotides: TGTGCCAGCAGCCAAATAAGGGCTGCTGCCTACGAGCAGTACTTC.

The table lists this clone with a count of one. CDR3 in DNA: TGTGCCAGCAGCGGGGGCGGTAGCGTTCTCTCCTACGAGCAGTACTTC. This gives the protein CASSGGGSVLSYEQYF. This rearrangement joins TRBV5-6 to TRBJ2-7, with a possible D match to TRBD1 (6 bases). Looked up from germline, CDR1 is SGHDT and CDR2 is YYEEEE. The V and J ends lost 4 bases and 0 bases respectively, with 17 bases between them. CDR3 length equals 16 residues.

This chain joins TRBV7-8 and TRBJ2-3; D is perhaps TRBD2 (5 bases). Trimming removed 5 bases from V and 4 bases from J, with 16 bases in between. The CDR3 is made up of 15 amino acids. Germline values: CDR1 SGHVS, CDR2 FQNEAQ. The CDR3 DNA is TGTGCCAGCAGCCGATTGGTGGGAGTAGCAGATACGCAGTATTTT. The encoded protein is CASSRLVGVADTQYF.

V and J are TRBV7-9 and TRBJ2-7; D is undetermined. Germline V gene lookup returns CDR1 SEHNR and CDR2 FQNEAQ (reference sequence). The CDR3 spans 16 residues. Trimming cost V 5 bases and J 0 bases, with 17 bases left between them. The CDR3 nucleotides are TGTGCCAGCAGCCGAATCAGAGACCTGATCTCCTACGAGCAGTACTTC. Protein product: CASSRIRDLISYEQYF.

The chain is built from TRBV28 and TRBJ1-4; TRBD1 aligns across 9 bases. Germline CDR1 and CDR2: MDHEN and SYDVKM. Germline trimming cut 5 bases from V and 0 bases from J; bases unmatched to any gene: 1. The CDR3 has 15 residues. DNA for the CDR3: TGTGCCAGCAGTCGGACAGGGGCAACTAATGAAAAACTGTTTTTT. Translation gives CASSRTGATNEKLFF.

The chain is built from TRBV10-3 and TRBJ1-5, with D perhaps matching TRBD1 (5 bases). There are 16 residues in the CDR3. The germline gives CDR1 ENHRY, CDR2 SYGVKD. Between the trimmed V and J ends, which lost 0 bases and 5 bases, there was a span of 14 bases. CDR3 protein: CAISESSGKGHQPQHF. CDR3 coding DNA: TGTGCCATCAGTGAGTCCTCAGGGAAAGGGCATCAGCCCCAGCATTTT.